These 12 T cell receptor beta chains came from one sample sequenced in a study of early T cells in non-severe SARS-CoV-2 infection. TCRdb reanalysed the 5' RACE reads using MiXCR and keeps one entry per CDR3 protein. The repertoire includes tens of thousands of distinct CDR3 sequences, around 12% of them detected once, and more than 3.5% sits in the top ten. Sequencing was carried out using whole blood. The receptors originated from an adult who was a healthcare worker with PCR-confirmed SARS-CoV-2 infection or an uninfected control (not recorded which).

This CDR3 is CASSLIYSDTQYF. CDR3 sequence (DNA): TGTGCCAGCAGCTTAATTTATTCAGATACGCAGTATTTT. The chain uses TRBV7-3 and TRBJ2-3, with D uncertain. The CDR3 spans 13 residues. The V end lost 1 base, the J end lost 4 bases, and 6 bases lay between the germline ends. Germline CDR1 SGHTA, CDR2 FQGTGA.

This clonotype appeared a few times. The rearrangement links TRBV3-1 to TRBJ2-7, with D maybe TRBD2 (5 bases). V lost 3 bases, J lost 6 bases, and 15 bases lay in between. Germline V lookup: CDR1 LGHDT, CDR2 YNNKEL (reference sequence). CDR3 length: 14 residues. The CDR3 sequence is CASSHRGMRAEQYF. CDR3 sequence (DNA): TGTGCCAGCAGCCATCGAGGGATGAGGGCCGAGCAGTACTTC.

The J gene is TRBJ2-1, the V gene TRBV9; possibly TRBD2 for D (7 bases). CDR1 and CDR2 (germline): SGDLS, YYNGEE. V lost 4 bases and J lost 2, with 16 bases in between. There are 16 residues in the CDR3. In DNA form, the CDR3 reads TGTGCCAGCAGCACCAACTGGGGGGGCGCCTACAATGAGCAGTTCTTC. Its translation: CASSTNWGGAYNEQFF.

This chain connects TRBV10-3 to TRBJ2-5; D perhaps matches TRBD2 (6 bases). Germline CDR1 reads ENHRY; CDR2 reads SYGVKD. Trimming left V 2 bases short and J 2 bases short, with 12 bases between. CDR3 length equals 15 residues. The CDR3 spells CAISEGGIRQETQYF. DNA of the CDR3: TGTGCCATCAGTGAGGGGGGGATAAGGCAAGAGACCCAGTACTTC.

This chain links TRBV19 with TRBJ2-1; tentative D call: TRBD1 (5 bases). Trimming took off 3 bases at V and 1 base at J, with 10 bases between the two ends. The CDR3 extends over 15 amino acids. CDR1 and CDR2 from the germline V gene are LNHDA and SQIVND (reference sequence). The CDR3 coding sequence is TGTGCCAGTAGTATTCAGGGTATGTCCTACAATGAGCAGTTCTTC. This codes for CASSIQGMSYNEQFF.

This clonotype appeared many times. The V call is TRBV19, the J call TRBJ2-7; no reliable D call. CDR1 LNHDA and CDR2 SQIVND come from the germline V gene (reference sequence). This CDR3 spans 13 amino acids. Trimming took 4 bases from V and 3 from J, leaving 10 bases between them. Here the CDR3 reads CASSTSNFYEQYF. In DNA, the CDR3 is TGTGCCAGTAGTACAAGTAATTTCTACGAGCAGTACTTC.

This clonotype is classed as medium-sized. The V call is TRBV18, the J call TRBJ1-5, with D tentatively TRBD1 (5 bases). Trimming took off 4 bases at V and 3 bases at J, with 7 bases between the two ends. The CDR3 runs to 13 residues. Germline V gives CDR1 KGHSH, CDR2 LQKENI. CDR3 sequence (DNA): TGTGCCAGCTCACAGGGGCCCAATCAGCCCCAGCATTTT. Translated: CASSQGPNQPQHF.

This clonotype was detected ten times or more. The rearrangement links TRBV7-9 to TRBJ1-5, with TRBD1 matching over 10 bases. The germline V gene encodes CDR1 SEHNR and CDR2 FQNEAQ (reference sequence). V shed 5 bases, J shed 5 bases, and the junction held 6 bases outside the gene matches. CDR3 size: 15 residues. CDR3 coding DNA: TGTGCCAGCAGCGACGGACAGGGGGACGATCAGCCCCAGCATTTT. Translation: CASSDGQGDDQPQHF.

This clonotype was seen many times. The chain employs TRBV11-1 and TRBJ2-1; possibly TRBD2 for D (6 bases). Germline values: CDR1 SGHAT, CDR2 FQDESV (reference sequence). CDR3 length: 12 residues. V was cut by 5 bases and J by 6 bases, with 8 bases left in between. The CDR3 is CASSVSGNEQFF. CDR3 in DNA: TGTGCCAGCAGCGTTAGCGGCAATGAGCAGTTCTTC.

The chain employs TRBV18 and TRBJ2-3, with D possibly being TRBD2 (5 bases). The CDR3 is 14 residues long. Germline-derived CDR1 and CDR2 are KGHSH and LQKENI. V gave up 6 bases and J gave up 2 bases, with 12 bases separating them. The CDR3 bases are TGTGCCAGCTCGCAAGGACTCTTCACAGATACGCAGTATTTT. Translated: CASSQGLFTDTQYF.

There are a few counts of this clonotype. The gene calls are TRBV20-1 and TRBJ1-2; TRBD1 might be the D (5 bases). The CDR3 contains 15 residues. Germline CDR1 and CDR2: DFQATT and SNEGSKA (reference sequence). Trimming stripped 1 base from V and 0 bases from J, with 12 bases between. CDR3 protein: CSARVPQGANYGYTF. In DNA, the CDR3 is TGCAGTGCTAGAGTCCCCCAGGGCGCTAACTATGGCTACACCTTC.

The table lists this clonotype with a few counts. This chain uses TRBV9 with TRBJ2-7, with TRBD1 as a possible D gene (6 bases). The CDR3 is 13 amino acids. Germline lookup yields CDR1 SGDLS and CDR2 YYNGEE. Trimming pared 3 bases from V and 5 bases from J, leaving 12 bases between. The CDR3 region has the DNA TGTGCCAGCAGCGCGGAACAGGGAAACGAGCAGTACTTC. As protein: CASSAEQGNEQYF.